Shown below are 31 T cell receptor beta chains from a single sample sequenced in a study of patients and donors after allogeneic stem cell transplantation. One entry per CDR3 protein, called by TCRdb with MiXCR from the RT-PCR reads. The sample consists of some 880,000 distinct CDR3 sequences, 15% to 20% of them appearing once. Sequencing used blood, either unsorted or a sorted T cell fraction (not recorded which). All receptors come from a human donor who was either an allogeneic HSCT recipient or a stem cell or donor lymphocyte infusion donor (not recorded which). It is not recorded whose cells these are; they may come from a transplant donor.

The V call is TRBV20-1, the J call TRBJ2-1; D possibly corresponds to TRBD1 (6 bases). The germline CDR1 and CDR2 sequences are DFQATT and SNEGSKA (reference sequence). The ends were cut back, 5 bases at V and 4 bases at J, with 12 bases in the middle. The CDR3 is made up of 13 amino acids. In DNA, the CDR3 is TGCAGTGCTTCAGGGGATATATACAATGAGCAGTTCTTC. This sequence encodes CSASGDIYNEQFF.

This clonotype was recorded a few times. The chain couples TRBV6-1 to TRBJ2-1; D call uncertain. This CDR3 is built from 14 residues. Trimming took off 2 bases at V and 12 bases at J, with 17 bases between the two ends. The germline CDR1 and CDR2 sequences are MNHNS and SASEGT. CDR3 in amino acids: CASSEPESPLVQFF. CDR3 DNA: TGTGCCAGCAGTGAACCGGAATCCCCTCTGGTGCAGTTCTTC.

V usage is TRBV12-3 or TRBV12-4 and J usage is TRBJ2-1; 11 nucleotides line up with TRBD2. This CDR3 is 15 amino acids long. V gave up 4 bases and J gave up 6 bases; unmatched junction bases: 5. The CDR3 DNA is TGTGCCAGCAGTTATAGCGGGGGGGCCCGCAATGAGCAGTTCTTC. Protein sequence: CASSYSGGARNEQFF.

This clonotype was detected many times. The V and J genes are TRBV12-3 or TRBV12-4 and TRBJ2-1; 9 bases are shared with TRBD2. This CDR3 has 15 amino acids. The V gene end was trimmed by 5 bases and the J gene end by 4 bases; junction bases not matched to a gene: 6. CDR3 region: CASSVRGGGYNEQFF. CDR3 nucleotide sequence: TGTGCCAGCAGTGTTCGCGGGGGGGGTTACAATGAGCAGTTCTTC.

This clonotype was counted at least ten times. This chain joins TRBV24-1 and TRBJ2-1; D ambiguous. Germline V gives CDR1 KGHDR, CDR2 SFDVKD. Trimming removed 0 bases at V and 8 bases at J, with 4 bases between. This CDR3 has 12 residues. The CDR3 DNA is TGTGCCACCAGTGATTTGGTCGATGAGCAGTTCTTC. It codes for CATSDLVDEQFF.

This clonotype was found a few times. This chain connects TRBV27 to TRBJ2-7; weak D call: TRBD2 (6 bases). Germline V gene data show CDR1 as MNHEY and CDR2 as SMNVEV (reference sequence). This CDR3 contains 13 residues. Trimming took off 1 base at V and 5 bases at J, with 9 bases between the two ends. CDR3 protein: CASSLFTGDEQYF. The DNA of the CDR3 is TGTGCCAGCAGTTTATTTACGGGGGACGAGCAGTACTTC.

This clonotype turned up a few times. This CDR3 reads CASSHPSSGRTGELFF. In DNA, the CDR3 is TGTGCCAGCAGCCACCCCTCTAGCGGGAGGACCGGGGAGCTGTTTTTT. This chain uses TRBV3-1 with TRBJ2-2; 11 nucleotides match TRBD2. The CDR3 sequence is 16 residues long. The trim removed 3 bases at V and 5 bases at J, leaving 5 bases unmatched. In germline, CDR1 is LGHDT, CDR2 YNNKEL (reference sequence).

The CDR3 nucleotides are TGTGCCACCAGTGATGGGCCAAGGGGGTATGGCTACACCTTC. Its protein product is CATSDGPRGYGYTF. This chain uses TRBV24-1 with TRBJ1-2, with a possible D match to TRBD1 (6 bases). The V gene's germline CDR1 is KGHDR and CDR2 SFDVKD. V gave up 3 bases and J gave up 5 bases, with 12 bases separating them. The CDR3 spans 14 residues.

This clonotype has only a few counts. V is TRBV5-6 and J is TRBJ2-3; the D is unclear. Germline lookup yields CDR1 SGHDT and CDR2 YYEEEE. CDR3 size: 12 residues. V dropped 4 bases and J dropped 6 bases, with 9 bases sitting between them. The CDR3 coding sequence is TGTGCCAGCAGCGGGATAAGGGATACGCAGTATTTT. Translated: CASSGIRDTQYF.

The chain employs TRBV20-1 and TRBJ2-5; D tentatively fits TRBD1 or TRBD2 (5 bases each). CDR1 DFQATT and CDR2 SNEGSKA come from the germline V gene (reference sequence). V lost 6 bases, J lost 4 bases, and 15 bases lay in between. The CDR3 spans 13 residues. In nucleotides, the CDR3 is TGCAGTGCCAAGGGGACCAAACGAGAGACCCAGTACTTC. Translated: CSAKGTKRETQYF.

There are a few counts of this clonotype. The chain carries TRBV28 and TRBJ1-1; TRBD1 matches 9 bases. The CDR3 sequence is 16 residues long. From germline, CDR1 is MDHEN and CDR2 SYDVKM. Trimming cost V 4 bases and J 1 base; bases outside gene matches: 7. The CDR3 DNA sequence: TGTGCCAGCAGTTCTCCCCGGACAGGGGAGAACACTGAAGCTTTCTTT. It specifies CASSSPRTGENTEAFF.

This rearrangement joins TRBV4-2 to TRBJ2-1, with TRBD1 as a possible D gene (6 bases). V shed 1 base and J shed 6 bases, with 16 bases lying between them. The germline CDR1 and CDR2 sequences are LGHNA and YNFKEQ. The CDR3 contains 16 residues. The CDR3 nucleotides read TGTGCCAGCAGCCAAGTAATAGGGGGTGACGCCAATGAGCAGTTCTTC. It translates to CASSQVIGGDANEQFF.

This clonotype appeared a few times. This chain connects TRBV20-1 to TRBJ2-5, with D unresolved. The germline CDR1 and CDR2 sequences are DFQATT and SNEGSKA (reference sequence). Trimming removed 4 bases from V and 5 bases from J, with 8 bases in between. The CDR3 is 11 amino acids. The CDR3 DNA is TGCAGTGCTACGGTCGGGGAGACCCAGTACTTC. It specifies CSATVGETQYF.

This rearrangement joins TRBV6-2 or TRBV6-3 to TRBJ1-5; a possible D gene is TRBD1 (5 bases). Trimming took off 8 bases at V and 2 bases at J, with 16 bases between the two ends. The germline V gene encodes CDR1 MNHEY and CDR2 SVGEGT. The CDR3 covers 15 residues. CDR3 sequence: CASRGPRERNQPQHF. In DNA form, the CDR3 reads TGTGCCAGCCGCGGCCCCAGGGAACGCAATCAGCCCCAGCATTTT.

This clonotype was seen a handful of times. V gene TRBV7-8 combines with J gene TRBJ2-2, with 9 bases matching TRBD2. V shed 4 bases and J 2 bases; nucleotides not matched to a gene: 8. CDR3 length equals 17 residues. CDR1 is SGHVS, CDR2 FQNEAQ, per germline. CDR3 nucleotides: TGTGCCAGCAGCTCACCGCGGGGGGGTTCCAACACCGGGGAGCTGTTTTTT. Encoded protein: CASSSPRGGSNTGELFF.

This clonotype has just a few counts. The V gene is TRBV20-1, the J gene TRBJ1-1, with D unclear. CDR3 length: 13 amino acids. CDR1 DFQATT and CDR2 SNEGSKA come from the germline V gene (reference sequence). The germline V and J ends were trimmed by 6 bases and 2 bases, with 13 bases remaining between them. CDR3 DNA sequence: TGCAGTGCGCCGGGGAATTTAAACACTGAAGCTTTCTTT. It encodes CSAPGNLNTEAFF.

The rearrangement links TRBV18 to TRBJ2-7, with TRBD2 identical over 7 bases. Trimming removed 8 bases from V and 2 bases from J; junction bases left unmatched: 9. The CDR3 has 14 residues. Germline lookup yields CDR1 KGHSH and CDR2 LQKENI. In DNA form, the CDR3 reads TGTGCCAGCGGAACTTCGGGGGGTCCCTACGAGCAGTACTTC. Protein: CASGTSGGPYEQYF.

There are a few counts of this clonotype. This sequence joins TRBV9 and TRBJ1-1, with D perhaps matching TRBD1 (5 bases). This CDR3 comprises 14 residues. Germline V gives CDR1 SGDLS, CDR2 YYNGEE. Trimming stripped 0 bases from V and 5 bases from J, with 11 bases between. CDR3 sequence: CASSVAGGRTEAFF. CDR3 coding DNA: TGTGCCAGCAGCGTAGCTGGGGGTCGGACTGAAGCTTTCTTT. Full variable domain (missing parts from reference TRBV9 and TRBJ1-1): DSGVTQTPKHLITATGQRVTLRCSPRSGDLSVYWYQQSLDQGLQFLIQYYNGEERAKGNILERFSAQQFPDLHSELNLSSLELGDSALYFCASSVAGGRTEAFFGQGTRLTVV.

The chain links TRBV20-1 to TRBJ2-5, with D unresolved. This CDR3 region has 13 residues. The V gene's germline CDR1 is DFQATT and CDR2 SNEGSKA (reference sequence). V lost 1 base and J lost 1, with 7 bases in between. Here the CDR3 reads CSARVTVQETQYF. In DNA, the CDR3 is TGCAGTGCTAGAGTAACAGTCCAAGAGACCCAGTACTTC.

This rearrangement joins TRBV6-5 to TRBJ2-3; possible D gene TRBD1, 6 bases. The V and J ends lost 4 bases and 5 bases respectively, with 16 bases between them. The CDR3 extends over 15 amino acids. Germline CDR1 and CDR2: MNHEY and SVGAGI. The CDR3 sequence: CASSSGAIFLDTQYF. CDR3 in DNA: TGTGCCAGCAGTTCAGGGGCGATATTTTTAGATACGCAGTATTTT.

Comment on this clonotype: Since no conserved phenylalanine or tryptophan closes the CDR3, a read error is the likely cause. The CDR3 sequence is CSVERGDYEQYL. The CDR3 DNA is TGCAGCGTTGAAAGGGGGGACTACGAGCAGTACCTC. The chain joins TRBV29-1 to TRBJ2-7; tentatively, D is TRBD1 or TRBD2 (6 bases each). The CDR3 consists of 12 residues. CDR1 and CDR2 (germline): SQVTM, ANQGSEA. The germline V and J ends were trimmed by 2 bases and 3 bases, with 8 bases remaining between them.

This clonotype appeared a few times. The chain is built from TRBV6-4 and TRBJ2-2; D uncertain. Germline V gives CDR1 MRHNA, CDR2 SNTAGT. The CDR3 spans 12 residues. V lost 9 bases and J 5 bases, leaving 10 bases between the germline ends. CDR3 bases: TGTGCCAGAGTTGGTCTAACCGGGGAGCTGTTTTTT. It codes for CARVGLTGELFF.

The rearrangement uses TRBV5-6 and TRBJ2-7; D assignment may be TRBD1 or TRBD2 (5 bases each). Germline V gene lookup returns CDR1 SGHDT and CDR2 YYEEEE. Trimming stripped 4 bases from V and 6 bases from J, with 17 bases between. This CDR3 has 14 amino acids. The CDR3 bases are TGTGCCAGCAGCCCGGGTAGGTGGGGACCCGAGCAGTACTTC. Its translation: CASSPGRWGPEQYF.

The chain joins TRBV28 to TRBJ2-3, with D perhaps matching TRBD1 (6 bases). V lost 4 bases and J lost 3, with 14 bases in between. The CDR3 is 15 amino acids. Germline V gives CDR1 MDHEN, CDR2 SYDVKM. The CDR3 bases are TGTGCCAGCAGTTCCCACCGGACAGTAACAGATACGCAGTATTTT. This translates into CASSSHRTVTDTQYF.

This clonotype was detected ten times or more. The chain is built from TRBV7-2 and TRBJ1-6; D ambiguous. V lost 4 bases and J 10 bases, leaving 11 bases between the germline ends. Per germline, CDR1 SGHTA and CDR2 FQGNSA. The CDR3 sequence is 13 residues long. In DNA form, the CDR3 reads TGTGCCAGCAGCTCAAACTCTATGTCACCCCTCCACTTT. Translated: CASSSNSMSPLHF.

This clonotype was detected only a few times. The rearrangement links TRBV4-1 to TRBJ2-1; D perhaps matches TRBD2 (6 bases). The V gene's germline CDR1 is MGHRA and CDR2 YSYEKL. The CDR3 is made up of 16 amino acids. V was clipped by 2 bases and J by 3 bases, with 14 bases between them. CDR3 DNA sequence: TGCGCCAGCAGCCAAAGGAAATGGAGGGACTACAATGAGCAGTTCTTC. It yields the protein CASSQRKWRDYNEQFF.

This clonotype was found a few times. This chain uses TRBV6-5 with TRBJ1-4; D not resolved. Germline V gene lookup returns CDR1 MNHEY and CDR2 SVGAGI. CDR3 size: 16 residues. With 1 base removed from V and 6 bases from J, the gap between germline ends came to 15 bases. CDR3 nucleotides: TGTGCCAGCAGTTACTTCGGATCTTCGGTGGATGAAAAACTGTTTTTT. Residues: CASSYFGSSVDEKLFF.

V usage is TRBV25-1 and J usage is TRBJ2-2; D may match TRBD1 or TRBD2 (5 bases each). V was clipped by 10 bases and J by 2 bases, with 11 bases between them. The CDR3 consists of 13 residues. Germline CDR1 is MGHDK and CDR2 is SYGVNS. CDR3 protein: CATQRDNTGELFF. CDR3 DNA: TGTGCCACCCAAAGGGACAACACCGGGGAGCTGTTTTTT.

The table lists this clonotype with a few counts. This chain uses TRBV10-3 with TRBJ1-2; TRBD1 might be the D (6 bases). CDR1 and CDR2 from the germline V gene are ENHRY and SYGVKD. The CDR3 totals 15 residues. The ends were cut back, 6 bases at V and 1 base at J, with 15 bases in the middle. The chain's CDR3 is CAIRTGTQFNYGYTF. The CDR3 DNA reads as TGTGCCATCAGGACCGGGACACAATTTAACTATGGCTACACCTTC.

This clonotype was seen more than once but under ten times. The chain uses TRBV2 and TRBJ1-1, with 7 bases matching TRBD1. Trimming cost V 5 bases and J 0 bases; bases outside gene matches: 6. The CDR3 contains 15 residues. Germline V CDR1 and CDR2: SNHLY, FYNNEI. The CDR3 coding sequence is TGTGCCAGCAGTAATCAGGGGGTCATGAACACTGAAGCTTTCTTT. Amino acid sequence: CASSNQGVMNTEAFF.

The genes are TRBV12-3 or TRBV12-4 and TRBJ1-2; 7 nucleotides align to TRBD1. The V segment lost 6 bases and the J segment 1 base; nucleotides outside the gene matches: 14. This CDR3 is built from 17 residues. The CDR3: CASRRWPYRGFNYGYTF. The CDR3 DNA reads TGTGCCAGCAGGAGGTGGCCGTACAGGGGATTTAACTATGGCTACACCTTC.